These 3 T cell receptor beta chains originate from one sample sequenced in a study of long-term antiretroviral therapy in people with HIV. Investigators performed immunoSEQ version v3.0 at survey level. Profiled with immunoSEQ multiplex PCR; TCRdb holds only in-frame clones, not every one. The sample consists of 15,000 to 20,000 clones, 87% of them appearing once. Sequenced here: unsorted PBMCs, sampled 2.1 years after starting antiretroviral therapy. The receptors derive from a man aged 18 to 30 with HIV.

The rearrangement uses TRBV4-3 and TRBJ2-6; D might be TRBD1 (5 bases). Germline V gene data show CDR1 as LGHNA and CDR2 as YSLEER. CDR3 length: 17 residues. V was clipped by 0 bases and J by 4 bases, with 13 bases between them. The CDR3 here is CASSQDRKGYGANVLTF. Here the CDR3 DNA reads TGCGCCAGCAGCCAAGATAGAAAGGGGTACGGGGCCAACGTCCTGACTTTC.

The genes are TRBV9 and TRBJ1-5; unclear D gene. Deletions cut 3 bases from V and 11 bases from J, with 15 bases between. CDR1 is SGDLS and CDR2 is YYNGEE in the germline V gene. The length of the CDR3 is 13 residues. The CDR3 loop is CASSEHPDSAQHF. Here the CDR3 DNA reads TGTGCCAGCAGCGAACACCCCGATTCAGCCCAGCATTTT.

The V and J genes are TRBV30 and TRBJ2-1; D perhaps matches TRBD2 (6 bases). V lost 3 bases to trimming and J lost 7 bases, with 19 bases between them. The CDR3 contains 15 residues. CDR1 GTSNPN and CDR2 SVGIG come from the germline V gene (reference sequence). The CDR3 region is CAWRRASDVGNEQFF. Written as DNA, the CDR3 is TGTGCCTGGAGGAGGGCTAGCGATGTAGGTAATGAGCAGTTCTTC.